This TCR beta chain was identified during a study of blood T cell repertoires in COVID-19. Study as a whole: T cells, B-cell-depleted T cells, or PBMCs supplied cDNA or gDNA.

TCRdb keeps only in-frame clones here, not all; method: immunoSEQ multiplex PCR. The table includes 23,000 or so clones, 80% to 85% detected once. The table lists this clone with a count of one. V gave up 2 bases and J gave up 2 bases, with 12 bases separating them. The CDR3 runs to 15 residues. The germline V gene has CDR1 LNHDA and CDR2 SQIVND (reference sequence). The V call is TRBV19, the J call TRBJ1-1, with D tentatively TRBD1 (6 bases). This receptor was taken from a man between 65 and 79 years old with acute or convalescent COVID-19. The specimen was peripheral blood. The chain's CDR3 is CASSITRGANTEAFF. Written as DNA, the CDR3 is TGTGCCAGTAGTATAACACGGGGGGCTAACACTGAAGCTTTCTTT.